The clone carrying this T cell receptor (beta chain) was picked up a small number of times. Its antigen remains unidentified. The CDR3 sequence is 13 residues long. V was pared by 8 bases and J by 2 bases, with 4 bases of the junction left unmatched. Germline V gene data show CDR1 as SGHTA and CDR2 as FQGNSA. This specimen belongs to a study of early T cells in non-severe SARS-CoV-2 infection. About the research overall: The chains were unpaired, and the sequenced material was bulk RNA from unsorted whole blood.

Overall study findings and caveats: Matching results from VDJdb favored anti-spike CD8 responses, leaving private and CD4 specificities undetected.

Unique molecular identifiers were attached to individual cDNA molecules. TCRdb ran MiXCR on the 5' RACE reads and lists one entry per CDR3 protein. The sample consists of roughly 20,000 distinct CDR3 sequences, under 4.5% of them appearing once. The origin of this receptor is an adult who was a healthcare worker with PCR-confirmed SARS-CoV-2 infection or an uninfected control (not recorded which). Source material: whole blood. This chain uses TRBV7-2 with TRBJ2-7; TRBD2 matches 9 bases. The CDR3 nucleotides read TGTGCCAGCCTTGCGGGGGGGACCTACGAGCAGTACTTC. This codes for CASLAGGTYEQYF.